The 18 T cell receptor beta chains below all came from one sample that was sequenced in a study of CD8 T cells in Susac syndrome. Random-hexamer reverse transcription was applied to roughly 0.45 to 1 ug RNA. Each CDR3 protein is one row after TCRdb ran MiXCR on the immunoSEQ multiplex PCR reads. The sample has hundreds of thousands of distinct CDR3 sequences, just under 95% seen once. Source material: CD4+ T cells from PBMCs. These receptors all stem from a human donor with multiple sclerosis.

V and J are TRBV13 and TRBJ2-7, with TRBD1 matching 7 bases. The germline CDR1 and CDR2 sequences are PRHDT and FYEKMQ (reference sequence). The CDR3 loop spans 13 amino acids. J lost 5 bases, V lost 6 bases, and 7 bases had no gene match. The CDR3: CASSSSGGHEQYV. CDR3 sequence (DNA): TGTGCCAGCAGTTCCTCAGGGGGACACGAGCAGTACGTC.

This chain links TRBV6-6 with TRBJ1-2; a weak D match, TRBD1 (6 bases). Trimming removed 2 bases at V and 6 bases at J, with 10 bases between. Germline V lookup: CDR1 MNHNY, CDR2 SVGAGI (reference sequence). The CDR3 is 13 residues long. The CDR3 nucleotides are TGTGCCAGCAGTTACCTACAGGGTGATGGCTACACCTTC. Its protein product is CASSYLQGDGYTF.

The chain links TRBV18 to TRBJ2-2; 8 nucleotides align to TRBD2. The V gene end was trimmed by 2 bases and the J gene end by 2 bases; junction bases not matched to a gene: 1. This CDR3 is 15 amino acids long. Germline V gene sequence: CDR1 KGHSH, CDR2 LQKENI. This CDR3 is CASSPGLANTGELFF. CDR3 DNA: TGTGCCAGCTCACCAGGACTAGCCAACACCGGGGAGCTGTTTTTT.

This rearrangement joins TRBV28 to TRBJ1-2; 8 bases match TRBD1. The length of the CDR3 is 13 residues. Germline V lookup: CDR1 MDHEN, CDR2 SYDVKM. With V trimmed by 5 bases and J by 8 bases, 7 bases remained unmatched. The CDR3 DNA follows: TGTGCCAGCAGTCCGCAGGGGGCTGAGGGCTACACCTTC. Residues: CASSPQGAEGYTF.

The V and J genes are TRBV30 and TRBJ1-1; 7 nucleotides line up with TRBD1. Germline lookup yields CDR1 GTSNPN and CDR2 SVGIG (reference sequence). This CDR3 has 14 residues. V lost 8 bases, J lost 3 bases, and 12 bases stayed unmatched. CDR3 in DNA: TGTGCCCAGCGGACAGGCAAAGGGTACACTGAAGCTTTCTTT. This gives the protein CAQRTGKGYTEAFF.

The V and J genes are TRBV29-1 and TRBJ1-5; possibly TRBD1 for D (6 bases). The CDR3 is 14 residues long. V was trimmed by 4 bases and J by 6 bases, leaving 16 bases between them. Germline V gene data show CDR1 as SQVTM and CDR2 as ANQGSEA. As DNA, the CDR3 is TGCAGCGTTGGCTCAGCGACAGGCGGTCAGCCCCAGCATTTT. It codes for CSVGSATGGQPQHF.

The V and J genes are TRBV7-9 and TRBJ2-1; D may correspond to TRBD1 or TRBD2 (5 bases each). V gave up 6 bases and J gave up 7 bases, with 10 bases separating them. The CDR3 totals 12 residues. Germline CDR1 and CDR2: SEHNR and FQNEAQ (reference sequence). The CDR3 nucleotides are TGTGCCAGCAGGGGACCGGATAATGAGCAGTTCTTC. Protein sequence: CASRGPDNEQFF.

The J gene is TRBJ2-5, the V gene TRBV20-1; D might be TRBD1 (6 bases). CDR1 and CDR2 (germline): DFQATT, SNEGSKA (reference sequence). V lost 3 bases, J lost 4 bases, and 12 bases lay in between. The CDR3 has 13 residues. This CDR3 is CSASSAGVETQYF. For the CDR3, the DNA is TGCAGTGCTAGTTCGGCAGGGGTAGAGACCCAGTACTTC.

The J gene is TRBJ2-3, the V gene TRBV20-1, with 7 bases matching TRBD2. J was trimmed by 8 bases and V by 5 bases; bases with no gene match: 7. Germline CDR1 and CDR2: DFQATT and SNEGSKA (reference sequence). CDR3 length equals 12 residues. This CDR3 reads CSAEGRATTQYF. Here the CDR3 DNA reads TGCAGTGCTGAGGGGAGGGCTACTACGCAGTATTTT.

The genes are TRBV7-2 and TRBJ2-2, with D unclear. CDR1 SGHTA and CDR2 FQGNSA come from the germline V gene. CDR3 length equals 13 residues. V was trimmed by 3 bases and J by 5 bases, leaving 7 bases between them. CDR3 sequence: CASSFRDTGELFF. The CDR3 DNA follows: TGTGCCAGCAGCTTTAGGGATACCGGGGAGCTGTTTTTT.

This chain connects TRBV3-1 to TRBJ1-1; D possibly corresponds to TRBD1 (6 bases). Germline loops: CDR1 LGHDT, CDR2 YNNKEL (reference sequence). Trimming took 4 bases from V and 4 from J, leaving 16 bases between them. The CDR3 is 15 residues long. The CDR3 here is CASSPSGVRGTEAFF. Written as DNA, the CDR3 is TGTGCCAGCAGCCCCTCAGGGGTCCGGGGCACTGAAGCTTTCTTT.

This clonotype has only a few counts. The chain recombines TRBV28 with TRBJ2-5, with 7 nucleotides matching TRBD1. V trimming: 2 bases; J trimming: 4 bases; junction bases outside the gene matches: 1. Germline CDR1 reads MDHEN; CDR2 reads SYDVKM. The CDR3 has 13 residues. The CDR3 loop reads CASSLRTGETQYF. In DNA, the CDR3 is TGTGCCAGCAGTTTACGGACAGGAGAGACCCAGTACTTC.

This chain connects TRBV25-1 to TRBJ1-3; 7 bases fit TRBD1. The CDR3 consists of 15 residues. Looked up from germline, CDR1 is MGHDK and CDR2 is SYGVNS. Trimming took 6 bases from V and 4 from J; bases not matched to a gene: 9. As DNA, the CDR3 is TGTGCCAGCAGCCTACAGGGGTCGGGAGGAAACACCATATATTTT. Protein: CASSLQGSGGNTIYF.

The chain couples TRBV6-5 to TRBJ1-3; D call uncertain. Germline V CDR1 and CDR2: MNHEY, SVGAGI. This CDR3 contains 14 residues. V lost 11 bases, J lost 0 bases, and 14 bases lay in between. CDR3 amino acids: CAGRGLSSGNTIYF. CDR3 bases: TGTGCCGGAAGAGGACTAAGCTCTGGAAACACCATATATTTT.

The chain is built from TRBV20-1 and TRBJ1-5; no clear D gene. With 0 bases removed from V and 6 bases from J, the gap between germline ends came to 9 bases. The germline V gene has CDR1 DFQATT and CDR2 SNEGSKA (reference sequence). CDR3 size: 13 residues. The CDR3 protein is CSARDLSSQPQHF. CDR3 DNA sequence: TGCAGTGCTAGAGATCTATCTTCTCAGCCCCAGCATTTT.

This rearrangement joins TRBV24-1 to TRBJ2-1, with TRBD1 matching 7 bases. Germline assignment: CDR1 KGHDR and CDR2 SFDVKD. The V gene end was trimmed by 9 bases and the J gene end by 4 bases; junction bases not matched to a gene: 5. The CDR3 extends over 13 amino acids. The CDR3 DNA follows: TGTGCCACCTCCGGGACAGCTTACAATGAGCAGTTCTTC. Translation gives CATSGTAYNEQFF.

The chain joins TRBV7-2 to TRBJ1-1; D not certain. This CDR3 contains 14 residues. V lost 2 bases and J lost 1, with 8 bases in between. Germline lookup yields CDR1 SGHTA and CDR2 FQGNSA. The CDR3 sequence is CASSLRFPNTEAFF. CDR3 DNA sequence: TGTGCCAGCAGCTTAAGATTCCCGAACACTGAAGCTTTCTTT.

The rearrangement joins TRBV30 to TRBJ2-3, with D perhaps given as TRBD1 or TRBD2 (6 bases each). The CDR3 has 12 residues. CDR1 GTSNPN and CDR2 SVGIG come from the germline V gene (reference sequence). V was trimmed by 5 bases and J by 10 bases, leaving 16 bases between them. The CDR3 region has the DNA TGTGCCTGGGGGACCGGGGGCCCGTCGCAGTATTTT. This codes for CAWGTGGPSQYF.